This T cell receptor beta chain is from a study of blood T cell repertoires in COVID-19. The germline CDR1 and CDR2 sequences are LNHNV and YYDKDF (reference sequence). The V end was cut by 3 bases, the J end by 8 bases, with 11 bases between. CDR3 size: 13 residues. The table came from immunoSEQ multiplex PCR; TCRdb's copy has only in-frame clones and leaves some out. The repertoire holds about 17,000 clones, with around 80% as singletons. This sequence joins TRBV15 and TRBJ1-3; D unresolved. The sequence was obtained from a man aged 60 to 75 with acute or convalescent COVID-19. Sequencing was carried out using peripheral blood. This CDR3 is CATSRALVDTIYF. DNA for the CDR3: TGTGCCACCAGCAGGGCCTTGGTCGACACCATATATTTT.